This T cell receptor beta chain was recorded in a study of Ad26.COV2.S vaccination and SARS-CoV-2 variants. CDR3 length: 15 residues. Trimming took 0 bases from V and 1 from J, leaving 7 bases between them. Per germline, CDR1 SGHNT and CDR2 YYREEE (reference sequence). Profiling relied on immunoSEQ multiplex PCR, and the TCRdb table lists in-frame clones only, not all of them. The sample records roughly 420,000 clones, approximately 87% being singletons. Documented treatment: about 20 received Ad26.COV2.S at low or high dose, single or two shots; 5 received placebo; per-sample allocation not given. After the first vaccine or placebo injection, samples were drawn on day 63.

The sequence was obtained from a person aged 18-60 years who received the Ad26.COV2.S COVID-19 vaccine or a placebo. The specimen comprised peripheral blood, sampled in a trial of Ad26.COV2.S vaccine versus placebo. The V and J genes are TRBV5-4 and TRBJ2-2; D gene ambiguous. The CDR3: CASSLDVGNTGELFF. The DNA for the CDR3 is TGTGCCAGCAGCTTGGATGTTGGGAACACCGGGGAGCTGTTTTTT.